The rows below give T cell receptor beta chains drawn from one sample of a study of T cell responses to AZD1222 COVID-19 vaccine. TCRdb's copy holds only in-frame clones and misses some; the assay was immunoSEQ multiplex PCR. This table holds 150,000 or so clones, about 90% found once. The sequencing here drew on peripheral blood, taken on day 0 of MenACWY control vaccination. The receptors were sampled from an adult in good health. Both conserved end residues are part of each CDR3. The order of the fields is V gene, J gene, clone size, CDR3 protein. The size entry is marked missing in some rows and otherwise reads once, few, many or a size class.

TRBV2	TRBJ1-5	NA	CASSEGASSNQPQHF
TRBV21-1	TRBJ2-1	NA	CASSKGSIRNEQFF
TRBV7-2	TRBJ2-4	NA	CASSTSGLAKNIQYF
TRBV7-8	TRBJ2-7	NA	CASSLVGAEGSEQYF
TRBV7-9	TRBJ1-6	once	CASSPGQGAKNSPLHF
TRBV4-1	TRBJ1-6	NA	CASSQGGSGSNSPLHF
TRBV5-1	TRBJ2-5	NA	CASSLTRGDQETQYF
TRBV6-6	TRBJ1-2	NA	CASSRLLDHIGGYTF
TRBV28	TRBJ1-1	NA	CASSLRPRTGPGGTEAFF
TRBV7-8	TRBJ2-3	NA	CASRGTSGRTDTQYF
TRBV7-2	TRBJ2-7	once	CASSRWTSYEQYF
TRBV2	TRBJ1-1	NA	CASSESVKTPNTEAFF
TRBV5-1	TRBJ2-2	NA	CASSLSGATGELFF
TRBV21-1	TRBJ1-5	NA	CASSLEAQGQPQHF
TRBV7-6	TRBJ2-1	NA	CASSLALNEQFF
TRBV6-5	TRBJ1-1	NA	CASSYLQGYTEAFF
TRBV24-1	TRBJ2-2	NA	CATSDLGTGVRTGELFF
TRBV3-1/TRBV3-2	TRBJ1-1	once	CASSRGSLFMNTEAFF
TRBV6-1	TRBJ1-6	NA	CASSEQGANSPLHF